This T cell receptor beta chain was sequenced for a study of cytomegalovirus exposure and HLA in healthy donors. Findings and limits, study-wide: A later analysis showed TCR association rates differing by HLA locus, peaking at DRB1 and lowest at HLA-C.

The CDR3 is made up of 15 amino acids. Germline CDR1 LNHDA, CDR2 SQIVND (reference sequence). V was clipped by 3 bases and J by 0 bases, with 9 bases between them. This clone was seen more than once but under ten times. Its matching antigen is unknown. PCR employed 60 Vbeta and 13 Jbeta primers. Profiled with immunoSEQ multiplex PCR; TCRdb holds only in-frame clones, not every one. Of about 170,000 clones in the sample, around 75% were seen once. The donors comprised healthy bone marrow donors. The sample comprised PBMCs. The V and J genes are TRBV19 and TRBJ1-3; D is undetermined. The origin of this receptor is a woman aged 45-65 years in good health and CMV-seropositive. The CDR3: CASSILAGSGNTIYF. In nucleotides, the CDR3 is TGTGCCAGTAGTATTCTGGCAGGCTCTGGAAACACCATATATTTT. Based on the CDR3 plus reference TRBV19 and TRBJ1-3, the full variable domain is DGGITQSPKYLFRKEGQNVTLSCEQNLNHDAMYWYRQDPGQGLRLIYYSQIVNDFQKGDIAEGYSVSREKKESFPLTVTSAQKNPTAFYLCASSILAGSGNTIYFGEGSWLTVV.